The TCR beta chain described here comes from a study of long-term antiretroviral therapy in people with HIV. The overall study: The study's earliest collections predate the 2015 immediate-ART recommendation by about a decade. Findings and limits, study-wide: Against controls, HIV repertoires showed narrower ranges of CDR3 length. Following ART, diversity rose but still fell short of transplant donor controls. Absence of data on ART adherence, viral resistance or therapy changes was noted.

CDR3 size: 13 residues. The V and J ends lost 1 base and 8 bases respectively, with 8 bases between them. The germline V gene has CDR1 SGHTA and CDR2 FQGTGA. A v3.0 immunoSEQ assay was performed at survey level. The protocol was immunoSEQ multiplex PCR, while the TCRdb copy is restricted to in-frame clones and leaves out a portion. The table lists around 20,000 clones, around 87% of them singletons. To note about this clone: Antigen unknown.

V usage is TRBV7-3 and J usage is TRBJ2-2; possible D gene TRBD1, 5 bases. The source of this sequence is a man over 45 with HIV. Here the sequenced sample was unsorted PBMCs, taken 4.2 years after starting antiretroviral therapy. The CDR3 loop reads CASSLIGQGELFF. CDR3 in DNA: TGTGCCAGCAGCTTAATAGGACAAGGGGAGCTGTTTTTT.